This T cell receptor beta chain comes out of a study of regulatory T cells in long-lasting Graves disease (dated by TCRdb to the early 2020s). As for the study more broadly: Antithyroid drugs had been taken for less than 3 months by newly diagnosed Graves' disease patients. Patients with persistent Graves' disease were compared with patients with newly diagnosed Graves' disease using TCR sequencing and RNA sequencing of peripheral blood. A total of around 35 samples were covered by TCR sequencing, comprising around 13 persistent and around 20 newly diagnosed Graves' disease patients. The study took place in China and was registered as a clinical trial. Study-level results and caveats: Peripheral blood alone was examined, since thyroid tissue, which constituted the primary lesion, could not be accessed. Sequencing and analysis were limited to the TCR beta chain. Persistent Graves' disease patients showed lower TCR Shannon entropy and fewer highly expanded clones than newly diagnosed patients, suggesting clonal expansion. Persistent disease showed preferential use of TRBV28, TRBJ1-2 and TRBJ2-5, whereas newly diagnosed disease favored TRBV20-1 and TRBJ2-1. The authors acknowledged the small sample size as a limitation that may reduce accuracy. Patients with persistent disease shared more public clonotypes (around 2,700) than newly diagnosed patients did (966).

This clonotype showed up many times. What antigen it recognizes has not been identified. Base qualities were left out, and no much larger clone turns up one base away. This specimen's time point label, per the study, means: newly diagnosed GD, antithyroid drugs for less than 3 months. For both TCR sequencing and RNA sequencing, RNA was extracted from PBMCs in TRIzol. The diagnosis of Graves' disease followed American Thyroid Association guidelines. Patients for the study were recruited at an endocrinology department in Xi'an, China. From each patient, 8 to 10 milliliters of peripheral blood was collected into an EDTA anticoagulant tube. Ficoll Paque Plus density gradient separation was used to isolate PBMCs, and no additional T cell sorting was done. An Agilent 2100 Bioanalyzer and agarose gel were used to check RNA quality, and a NanoDrop 2000 was used to measure RNA concentration. The germline V gene encodes CDR1 MNHEY and CDR2 SMNVEV (reference sequence). From the cysteine through the phenylalanine, the CDR3 covers 14 amino acids. Only the CDR3 portion is preserved as DNA: 42 bases, with reading frame beginning at the first base. V loses 3 bases, J loses 2 bases, and the germline ends lie 11 bases apart.

The method behind the library was multiplex PCR. The instrument was an Illumina HiSeq 4000. To build TCR beta libraries, CDR3 regions were amplified by Arm-PCR using iRepertoire HTBI primers. Before sequencing, the PCR products underwent gel purification. In the original analysis: Gene usage analysis of CDR3 amino acid clonotypes used the 55 to 65 TRBV and around 14 TRBJ segments found across samples. Filtered high-quality paired reads were merged into contigs using COPE and FqMerger. Contigs were aligned with BLAST to IMGT TRBV, TRBD and TRBJ reference genes, and CDR3 was defined per IMGT. Clonotypes above 0.1% frequency were classified as highly expanded clones. Shannon entropy was used to measure repertoire diversity, and the Gini coefficient was used to measure V-J evenness. Public clonotypes were defined as clonotypes shared by more than one individual. TCRdb applied fastp at Q25 and MiXCR to the public reads, then kept only in-frame beta chains. Each entry merges the rows of one CDR3 protein and shows their most common DNA and genes. The V and J calls here are based on TCRdb, not the publication. The sample has 420,000 or so distinct CDR3 sequences on record, about 16% of them singletons. The ten biggest clones cover around a quarter of the sample.

A further study also used this sample, focusing on T cells in Graves' hyperthyroidism and ophthalmopathy. As the second publication notes: Graves' hyperthyroidism was defined as stable when no progression to ophthalmopathy occurred over 18 months of follow-up. Hyperthyroidism patients were newly diagnosed, had a disease duration of under 2 months, and were aged 18 to 65 years. The study excluded patients with uncontrolled infections, other autoimmune diseases, pregnancy or lactation. Diagnoses were established on the basis of clinical symptoms, serum thyroxine and TRAb, thyroid ultrasound, and orbital computed tomography. The first round of RT-PCR for the TCR CDR3 was performed with the HTBI primer set and the Qiagen OneStep RT-PCR kit. Most expanded thyroid clonotypes (frequency above 0.001) were also detected in blood, suggesting blood repertoires may reflect thyroid immune responses. In cross-validation, a model built on a 13 V-J signature told ophthalmopathy apart from stable hyperthyroidism with 85% to 90% sensitivity and 81% to 82% specificity, and in testing the same model reached 80%/75%. In validation, the model predicted progression to ophthalmopathy a median of about 6.8 months before onset, with 65% to 71% sensitivity and roughly 72% specificity. To identify distinguishing TCR V-J signatures, a discovery cohort of 100 patients was used, comprising some 45 with Graves' ophthalmopathy and 57 with stable Graves' hyperthyroidism. Whether ophthalmopathy could be predicted prospectively was tested in an independent validation cohort made up of about 18 hyperthyroidism patients plus 17 patients who later progressed to ophthalmopathy. The 95 to 100 discovery patients were randomly split 7:3 into training and test sets. The study also compared thyroid tissue and blood T-cell repertoires from more than five Graves' hyperthyroidism patients. Once sampling was done, hyperthyroidism patients were given methimazole at a starting dose of 30 mg daily, whereas ophthalmopathy patients were given high-dose intravenous methylprednisolone. Libraries were constructed in a second round of multiplex PCR, after which size selection and purification were carried out. Paired-end sequencing of the libraries was performed with 100 bp reads on an Illumina HiSeq2000. SOAPnuke was used to process the raw data, with reads discarded if the reads contained adapters or uncalled bases, had a mean Phred below 15, or lacked an exact constant-primer or identifier match. COPE v1.2.5 was used to merge high-quality paired reads, and clonotypes were defined as unique nucleotide sequences. MiTCR v1.1 was used to align clonotypes to the IMGT TRBV, TRBD and TRBJ reference segments. The analysis was restricted to V-J combinations with a frequency above 0.0001, which together covered roughly 99% of the repertoires. A TCS score was defined as the ratio between F50 (clonal expansion) and ExV (chaos), using BLOSUM62-based TCRdist between CDR3 peptides within each V-J. Welch's t-statistics and random forest reduced just over 500 V-J features to roughly 13, which were used in a naive Bayes classifier (R e1071). Sample size was not statistically predetermined, and investigators were not blinded to group allocation. According to the paper, TCR Vbeta CDR3 sequencing was carried out on approximately 140 peripheral blood samples, which came from 40 to 45 ophthalmopathy, around 75 hyperthyroidism and approximately 17 progressor patients.

The sequence links TRBV27 to TRBJ2-7; the D gene is perhaps TRBD2, from 5 matching bases. The sample in question was peripheral blood mononuclear cells (PBMCs), obtained at new diagnosis, from a patient treated with antithyroid drugs. The receptor was isolated from a woman between 18 and 30 years old with Graves disease. Donor details come from another sample of the same person, matched by shared clones. The CDR3 reads as follows: CASSFGENTYEQYF. At the DNA level, the sequence is TGTGCCAGCAGTTTCGGGGAAAATACCTACGAGCAGTACTTC.